One sample yielded the 30 T cell receptor beta chains listed below, sequenced in a study of cytomegalovirus exposure and HLA in healthy donors. Both 60 Vbeta primers and 13 Jbeta primers went into the PCR. The data were produced by immunoSEQ multiplex PCR, yet TCRdb's version contains in-frame clones alone and is incomplete. The sample has over 95,000 clones; less than 80% are singletons. Material: PBMCs. The receptors were sampled from a woman between 40 and 55 years old in good health and CMV-seropositive.

This chain joins TRBV7-2 and TRBJ2-3; D gene uncertain. The germline V and J ends were trimmed by 5 bases and 0 bases, with 9 bases remaining between them. The CDR3 is made up of 14 amino acids. The V gene's germline CDR1 is SGHTA and CDR2 FQGNSA. CDR3 bases: TGTGCCAGCAGCCACCTAACGAGCACAGATACGCAGTATTTT. This encodes CASSHLTSTDTQYF.

V and J are TRBV9 and TRBJ2-2; tentatively, D is TRBD1 (5 bases). This CDR3 comprises 14 residues. V was clipped by 4 bases and J by 6 bases, with 13 bases between them. CDR1 SGDLS and CDR2 YYNGEE come from the germline V gene. The CDR3, as DNA: TGTGCCAGCAGCACTTCAGGGTTCGCCGGGGAGCTGTTTTTT. As protein: CASSTSGFAGELFF.

V usage is TRBV18 and J usage is TRBJ1-2; D remains ambiguous. CDR1 is KGHSH, CDR2 LQKENI, per germline. Trimming pared 2 bases from V and 0 bases from J, leaving 10 bases between. CDR3 length: 15 residues. The CDR3 protein is CASSPSRGANYGYTF. The CDR3 DNA follows: TGTGCCAGCTCACCATCCCGGGGAGCTAACTATGGCTACACCTTC.

A remark on this clone: The same CDR3 arises from other DNA sequences in this sample as well. This sequence joins TRBV6-5 and TRBJ2-7; 7 bases align to TRBD1. The V gene's germline CDR1 is MNHEY and CDR2 SVGAGI. The V gene end was trimmed by 6 bases and the J gene end by 3 bases; junction bases not matched to a gene: 5. The CDR3 is 13 residues long. CDR3: CASRLRDSYEQYF. In DNA, the CDR3 is TGTGCCAGCAGACTCCGGGACAGCTACGAGCAGTACTTC.

The DNA of the CDR3 is TGCGCCAGCAGCCAAGATCCGAGGTTTGGGACCGGGGAGCTGTTTTTT. Residues: CASSQDPRFGTGELFF. The V call is TRBV4-3, the J call TRBJ2-2; D gene ambiguous. The CDR3 sequence is 16 residues long. The V end was cut by 0 bases, the J end by 5 bases, with 13 bases between. Germline-derived CDR1 and CDR2 are LGHNA and YSLEER.

This clone has a handful of counts. The chain recombines TRBV28 with TRBJ2-2, with TRBD1 matching over 9 bases. The CDR3 sequence is 15 residues long. V dropped 9 bases and J dropped 1; count of bases not matched to a gene: 6. Germline V gives CDR1 MDHEN, CDR2 SYDVKM. CDR3: CASNTGGKNTGELFF. The DNA for the CDR3 is TGTGCCAGTAATACAGGGGGCAAGAACACCGGGGAGCTGTTTTTT.

Concerning this clone itself: Other DNA sequences in this specimen translate into the identical CDR3. The genes are TRBV6-1 and TRBJ2-7; 7 bases are a match to TRBD1. Trimming cost V 6 bases and J 5 bases; bases outside gene matches: 13. The CDR3 contains 15 residues. Germline CDR1 reads MNHNS; CDR2 reads SASEGT. The CDR3 region is CASSERVGGVDEQYF. CDR3 sequence (DNA): TGTGCCAGCAGCGAAAGGGTAGGGGGCGTGGACGAGCAGTACTTC.

This sequence joins TRBV5-6 and TRBJ2-3, with D possibly matching TRBD2 (7 bases). Germline V gene sequence: CDR1 SGHDT, CDR2 YYEEEE. CDR3 length: 14 amino acids. Trimming took off 7 bases at V and 3 bases at J, with 15 bases between the two ends. The CDR3 sequence is CASFEGGRTDTQYF. The CDR3, as DNA: TGTGCCAGCTTCGAGGGGGGGAGGACAGATACGCAGTATTTT.

CDR3 amino acids: CASSPGGNRYGYTF. The CDR3 coding sequence is TGTGCCAGCTCGCCCGGGGGGAACCGCTATGGCTACACCTTC. This rearrangement joins TRBV6-1 to TRBJ1-2; TRBD1 is a possible D gene (5 bases). The CDR3 covers 14 residues. Trimming left V 8 bases short and J 4 bases short, with 17 bases between. Looked up from germline, CDR1 is MNHNS and CDR2 is SASEGT.

The chain has TRBV9 and TRBJ2-3, with a tentative D call TRBD2 (6 bases). CDR1 is SGDLS, CDR2 YYNGEE, per germline. V lost 0 bases, J lost 4 bases, and 12 bases lay in between. The CDR3 length is 15 residues. CDR3 coding DNA: TGTGCCAGCAGCGTAGCGGGAGAAGTTGCAGATACGCAGTATTTT. It encodes CASSVAGEVADTQYF.

The chain is built from TRBV4-1 and TRBJ2-5; D ambiguous. From germline, CDR1 is MGHRA and CDR2 YSYEKL. CDR3 length: 15 residues. V was pared by 3 bases and J by 4 bases, with 15 bases between. This CDR3 reads CASSQYSPPGETQYF. The CDR3 DNA reads as TGCGCCAGCAGCCAGTATAGCCCCCCGGGAGAGACCCAGTACTTC.

The rearrangement joins TRBV10-1 to TRBJ2-6; maybe TRBD1 (5 bases). Trimming cost V 6 bases and J 0 bases, with 9 bases left between them. The V gene's germline CDR1 is WNHNN and CDR2 SYGVQD (reference sequence). The CDR3 sequence is 15 residues long. The CDR3 nucleotides are TGCGCCAGCAGATTCGACAGCTCTGGGGCCAACGTCCTGACTTTC. This encodes CASRFDSSGANVLTF.

The rearrangement links TRBV7-2 to TRBJ2-7, with 10 positions matching TRBD1. This CDR3 is built from 17 residues. The junction had 7 bases not matched to a gene; V was cut back by 2 bases and J by 0 bases. The germline V gene encodes CDR1 SGHTA and CDR2 FQGNSA. CDR3 residues: CASSLRDRGFSSYEQYF. Here the CDR3 DNA reads TGTGCCAGCAGCTTAAGGGACAGGGGCTTTAGCTCCTACGAGCAGTACTTC. The full variable domain, in which reference TRBV7-2 and TRBJ2-7 provide the parts outside the CDR3, is GAGVSQSPSNKVTEKGKDVELRCDPISGHTALYWYRQSLGQGLEFLIYFQGNSAPDKSGLPSDRFSAERTGGSVSTLTIQRTQQEDSAVYLCASSLRDRGFSSYEQYFGPGTRLTVT.

This clone has a handful of counts. The chain uses TRBV7-9 and TRBJ2-7, with 8 bases that match TRBD2. This CDR3 contains 15 residues. The germline V gene encodes CDR1 SEHNR and CDR2 FQNEAQ (reference sequence). J gave up 5 bases and V 1 base, and 7 bases lay outside the gene matches. The chain's CDR3 is CASSLGRAGVDEQYF. CDR3 coding DNA: TGTGCCAGCAGCTTAGGAAGAGCGGGGGTCGACGAGCAGTACTTC.

This clone has more than one count but fewer than ten. The V gene is TRBV5-6, the J gene TRBJ2-3; D might be TRBD1 (5 bases). Germline V gene lookup returns CDR1 SGHDT and CDR2 YYEEEE. With 0 bases removed from V and 3 bases from J, the gap between germline ends came to 5 bases. This CDR3 spans 13 amino acids. CDR3 coding DNA: TGTGCCAGCAGCTTGGCAGGGACAGATACGCAGTATTTT. Amino acids: CASSLAGTDTQYF.

The CDR3 sequence: CASGNTTKTSSGVTDTQYF. DNA of the CDR3: TGTGCTAGTGGTAACACCACGAAGACCTCTAGCGGAGTCACAGATACGCAGTATTTT. V and J are TRBV12-5 and TRBJ2-3; 7 bases match TRBD2. With 5 bases clipped from V and 2 bases from J, the junction kept 19 bases outside the gene matches. This CDR3 spans 19 amino acids. Germline-derived CDR1 and CDR2 are LGHNT and FRNRAP.

This clone was counted only a few times. The chain is built from TRBV7-2 and TRBJ1-5, with D maybe TRBD1 (5 bases). The V end was cut by 5 bases, the J end by 4 bases, with 12 bases between. The germline V gene encodes CDR1 SGHTA and CDR2 FQGNSA. The CDR3 totals 14 residues. The CDR3 DNA follows: TGTGCCAGCAGCCCCCAGGGTTCTAATCAGCCCCAGCATTTT. Its protein is CASSPQGSNQPQHF. The full variable domain, in which reference TRBV7-2 and TRBJ1-5 provide the parts outside the CDR3, is GAGVSQSPSNKVTEKGKDVELRCDPISGHTALYWYRQSLGQGLEFLIYFQGNSAPDKSGLPSDRFSAERTGGSVSTLTIQRTQQEDSAVYLCASSPQGSNQPQHFGDGTRLSIL.

This clone has a handful of counts. The rearrangement links TRBV19 to TRBJ1-3; D perhaps matches TRBD1 (6 bases). The CDR3 length is 15 residues. Per the germline V gene, CDR1 is LNHDA and CDR2 is SQIVND (reference sequence). Trimming shortened V by 5 bases and J by 3 bases, and 14 bases separated the two germline ends. CDR3 sequence: CASSEGGAIGNTIYF. In DNA form, the CDR3 reads TGTGCCAGTAGTGAGGGGGGGGCTATTGGAAACACCATATATTTT.

The chain joins TRBV5-1 to TRBJ1-3, with unresolved D. The CDR3 is 14 residues long. The germline V and J ends were trimmed by 4 bases and 0 bases, with 8 bases remaining between them. Germline V lookup: CDR1 SGHRS, CDR2 YFSETQ. In nucleotides, the CDR3 is TGCGCCAGCAGCATGGACGGCTCTGGAAACACCATATATTTT. Translation gives CASSMDGSGNTIYF.

J is TRBJ1-5 and V is TRBV6-5, with 8 bases fitting TRBD1. This CDR3 has 15 amino acids. V was pared by 5 bases and J by 0 bases, with 3 bases of the junction left unmatched. The germline gives CDR1 MNHEY, CDR2 SVGAGI. The CDR3 is CASSPGGYSNQPQHF. Written as DNA, the CDR3 is TGTGCCAGCAGTCCAGGGGGCTATAGCAATCAGCCCCAGCATTTT.

Regarding this clone: One end of the junction varies from germline; a read error may be responsible. The chain carries TRBV7-9 and TRBJ2-7, with D tentatively TRBD1 (7 bases). CDR1 is SEHNR, CDR2 FQNEAQ, per germline (reference sequence). This CDR3 has 16 amino acids. CDR3 DNA sequence: TGTTCCAGCAGCTTCCACCGGACAGGAAGCGGGTACGAGCAGTACTTC. It yields the protein CSSSFHRTGSGYEQYF.

The chain couples TRBV19 to TRBJ2-7; no definite D call. V lost 4 bases to trimming and J lost 2 bases, with 9 bases between them. The CDR3 totals 13 residues. Germline V lookup: CDR1 LNHDA, CDR2 SQIVND (reference sequence). The CDR3 nucleotides are TGTGCCAGTAGTAGAGGCCTCCCCTACGAGCAGTACTTC. Residues: CASSRGLPYEQYF.

Here the CDR3 reads CASSSPGPNYGYTF. CDR3 nucleotide sequence: TGTGCCAGCAGCTCACCGGGTCCTAACTATGGCTACACCTTC. V gene TRBV28 combines with J gene TRBJ1-2; D is unresolved. Trimming cost V 6 bases and J 0 bases, with 11 bases left between them. The CDR3 totals 14 residues. Germline CDR1 MDHEN, CDR2 SYDVKM.

CDR3: CASSYIPGAGELFF. CDR3 bases: TGTGCCAGCAGCTACATACCAGGTGCCGGGGAGCTGTTTTTT. The chain combines TRBV6-5 with TRBJ1-3; D is uncertain. The better agreement between TRBJ2-2 and the DNA end casts doubt on the J call. The CDR3 length is 14 residues. The germline V gene has CDR1 MNHEY and CDR2 SVGAGI.

To note about this clone: The sample holds other DNA sequences that translate to the same CDR3. This chain connects TRBV21-1 to TRBJ2-7; the table names TRBD2, a call not compared with the DNA. TRBV21-1 is flagged as a pseudogene. This CDR3 region has 17 residues. The CDR3 region is CASTKPPRTSGNYEQYF. CDR3 sequence (DNA): TGTGCCAGCACAAAACCCCCTCGGACTAGCGGGAACTACGAGCAGTACTTC.

The rearrangement joins TRBV13 to TRBJ2-1, with TRBD2 identical over 8 bases. The CDR3 covers 14 residues. Germline V lookup: CDR1 PRHDT, CDR2 FYEKMQ (reference sequence). Losses at the gene ends were 4 bases for V and 9 bases for J; bases not matched to a gene: 8. CDR3 bases: TGTGCCAGCAGCTCCCTTTTAGCGGGGAGTGAGCAGTTCTTC. The encoded protein is CASSSLLAGSEQFF.

This rearrangement joins TRBV5-8 to TRBJ1-1; no clear D. Germline lookup yields CDR1 SGHTS and CDR2 YDEGEE. The CDR3 runs to 14 residues. Between the trimmed V and J ends, which lost 0 bases and 4 bases, there was a span of 10 bases. CDR3 region: CASSLGPGITEAFF. In DNA form, the CDR3 reads TGTGCCAGCAGCTTGGGTCCAGGAATCACTGAAGCTTTCTTT.

The genes are TRBV5-6 and TRBJ1-1, with TRBD1 identical over 7 bases. The ends lost 4 bases at V and 4 bases at J; junction bases unmatched: 10. Germline V gene data show CDR1 as SGHDT and CDR2 as YYEEEE. This CDR3 spans 15 amino acids. The CDR3 DNA reads as TGTGCCAGCAGCCCCCGACAGGGTACAGGCACTGAAGCTTTCTTT. This sequence encodes CASSPRQGTGTEAFF.

V gene TRBV5-6 combines with J gene TRBJ2-3; 8 bases align to TRBD2. This CDR3 is built from 16 residues. The V gene's germline CDR1 is SGHDT and CDR2 YYEEEE. J was trimmed by 2 bases and V by 0 bases; bases with no gene match: 5. The CDR3 DNA sequence: TGTGCCAGCAGCTTGGCCGCGGGAGGCTACACAGATACGCAGTATTTT. This translates into CASSLAAGGYTDTQYF.

The chain carries TRBV27 and TRBJ2-5, with D perhaps matching TRBD1 (6 bases). The DNA end is more similar to TRBJ2-7, so the J call may be wrong. Germline CDR1 reads MNHEY; CDR2 reads SMNVEV (reference sequence). This CDR3 has 16 amino acids. The CDR3 sequence: CASSLASQGPQYEQYF. CDR3 DNA: TGTGCCAGCAGTTTGGCTTCACAGGGCCCGCAATACGAGCAGTACTTC.